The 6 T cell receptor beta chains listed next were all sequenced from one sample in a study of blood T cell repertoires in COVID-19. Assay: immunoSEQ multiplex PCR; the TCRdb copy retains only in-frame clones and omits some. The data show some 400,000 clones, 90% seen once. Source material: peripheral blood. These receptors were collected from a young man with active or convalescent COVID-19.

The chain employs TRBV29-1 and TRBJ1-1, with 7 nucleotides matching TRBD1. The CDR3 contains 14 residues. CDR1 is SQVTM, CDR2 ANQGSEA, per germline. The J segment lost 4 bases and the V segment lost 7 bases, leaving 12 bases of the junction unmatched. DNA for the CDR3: TGCAGCGGACAGGGTCGGGCCGGGGTCACTGAAGCTTTCTTT. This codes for CSGQGRAGVTEAFF.

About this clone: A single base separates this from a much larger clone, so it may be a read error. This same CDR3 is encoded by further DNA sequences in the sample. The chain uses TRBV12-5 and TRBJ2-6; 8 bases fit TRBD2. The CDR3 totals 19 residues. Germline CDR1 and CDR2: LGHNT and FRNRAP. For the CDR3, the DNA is TGTGCTAGTGGTTTGGTAAGTGCGCGGGGGGACTCTGGGGCCAACGTGCTGACTTTC. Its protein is CASGLVSARGDSGANVLTF.

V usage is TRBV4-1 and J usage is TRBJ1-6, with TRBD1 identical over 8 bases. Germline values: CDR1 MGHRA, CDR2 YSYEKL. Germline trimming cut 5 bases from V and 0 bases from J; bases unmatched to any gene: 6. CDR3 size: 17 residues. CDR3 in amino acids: CASSDWTGSSYNSPLHF. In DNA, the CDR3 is TGCGCCAGCAGCGATTGGACAGGGAGCTCCTATAATTCACCCCTCCACTTT.

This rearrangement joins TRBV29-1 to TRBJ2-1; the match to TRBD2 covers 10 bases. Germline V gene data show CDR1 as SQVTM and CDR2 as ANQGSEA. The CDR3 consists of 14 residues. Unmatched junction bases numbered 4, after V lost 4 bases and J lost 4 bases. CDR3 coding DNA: TGCAGCGTTGGGCGGACTAGCGGATACAATGAGCAGTTCTTC. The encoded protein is CSVGRTSGYNEQFF.

Here the CDR3 DNA reads TGTGCCAGCAGTTACGGGGTAGGGGTGTTTGAAGCTTTCTTT. Protein product: CASSYGVGVFEAFF. This rearrangement joins TRBV6-5 to TRBJ1-1; weak D call: TRBD1 (5 bases). Trimming stripped 2 bases from V and 7 bases from J, with 14 bases between. CDR1 and CDR2 from the germline V gene are MNHEY and SVGAGI. There are 14 residues in the CDR3.

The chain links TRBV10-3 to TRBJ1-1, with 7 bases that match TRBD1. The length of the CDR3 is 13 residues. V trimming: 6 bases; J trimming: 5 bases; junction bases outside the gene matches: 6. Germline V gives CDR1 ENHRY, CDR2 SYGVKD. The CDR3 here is CAIRLTGWTEAFF. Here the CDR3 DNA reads TGTGCCATCAGACTGACAGGGTGGACTGAAGCTTTCTTT.